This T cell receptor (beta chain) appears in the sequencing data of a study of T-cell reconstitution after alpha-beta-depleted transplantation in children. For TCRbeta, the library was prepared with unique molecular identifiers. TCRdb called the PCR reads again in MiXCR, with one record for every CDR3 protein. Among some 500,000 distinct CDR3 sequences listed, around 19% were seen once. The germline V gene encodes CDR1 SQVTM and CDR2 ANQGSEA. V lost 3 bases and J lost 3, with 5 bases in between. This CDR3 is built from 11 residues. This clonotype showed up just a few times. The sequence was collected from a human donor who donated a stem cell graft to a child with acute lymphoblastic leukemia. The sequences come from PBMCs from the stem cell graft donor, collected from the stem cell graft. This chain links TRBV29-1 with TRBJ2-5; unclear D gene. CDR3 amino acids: CSVDREETQYF. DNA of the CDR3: TGCAGCGTTGACCGGGAAGAGACCCAGTACTTC.